This T cell receptor (beta chain) was profiled in a study of regulatory T cells in long-lasting Graves disease. General study points: Persistent disease was associated with favored TRBV28 usage and with favored use of TRBJ1-2 and TRBJ2-5.

Germline V gives CDR1 SGHAT, CDR2 FQNNGV. The CDR3 runs to 15 residues. V lost 6 bases and J 0 bases, leaving 11 bases between the germline ends. As to time point: newly diagnosed GD, antithyroid drugs for less than 3 months. The TCR library was made from RNA extracted from PBMCs. The diagnosis of Graves' disease used American Thyroid Association guidelines. This clonotype came up many times. Its antigen is unidentified. Assembly of TCR beta libraries relied on iRepertoire HTBI primers together with Arm-PCR of CDR3 regions. TCRdb independently ran MiXCR on the multiplex PCR reads; one entry per CDR3 protein. The sample consists of approximately 540,000 distinct CDR3 sequences, 12% of them appearing once. The data were also submitted as part of a second study, on T cells in Graves' hyperthyroidism and ophthalmopathy. This second study says: Researchers ran a first-round RT-PCR on the TCR CDR3 using the HTBI primer set.

This sequence originates from a woman aged 25-40 years with Graves disease. The sequences come from peripheral blood mononuclear cells (PBMCs), collected at new diagnosis, from a patient treated with antithyroid drugs. The chain recombines TRBV11-2 with TRBJ2-2; no reliable D call. The CDR3 sequence: CASSYYLPNTGELFF. In nucleotides, the CDR3 is TGTGCCAGCAGTTACTACCTCCCGAACACCGGGGAGCTGTTTTTT.